This T cell receptor beta chain was retrieved from a study of Ad26.COV2.S vaccination and SARS-CoV-2 variants. Germline lookup yields CDR1 SEHNR and CDR2 FQNEAQ (reference sequence). V lost 11 bases and J lost 4, with 20 bases in between. The CDR3 is made up of 15 amino acids. Data came from immunoSEQ multiplex PCR; TCRdb stores just in-frame clones and leaves some out. The sample carries 410,000 or so clones, 80% to 95% recorded once. The treatment was: 19 received Ad26.COV2.S at low or high dose, single or two shots; roughly five received placebo; per-sample allocation not given. Sampling took place 63 days after the first vaccine or placebo injection.

The chain is built from TRBV7-9 and TRBJ2-2; weak D call: TRBD2 (6 bases). The receptor's source is a person between 18 and 59 years old who received the Ad26.COV2.S COVID-19 vaccine or a placebo. The sequencing used peripheral blood, collected in a trial of Ad26.COV2.S vaccine versus placebo. This CDR3 reads CAFHRGSRGTGELFF. The CDR3 DNA is TGTGCCTTCCACCGGGGGTCCCGAGGCACCGGGGAGCTGTTTTTT.